This record looks at one T cell receptor beta chain sequence and its context. The data belong to a study of blood T cell repertoires in COVID-19. The CDR3 totals 14 residues. Germline loops: CDR1 LGHDT, CDR2 YNNKEL (reference sequence). Trimming shortened V by 0 bases and J by 0 bases, and 5 bases separated the two germline ends. How the authors handled the data: Amplification with reference gene primers provided the estimates of nucleated cell counts. This table comes from immunoSEQ multiplex PCR, and its TCRdb copy is limited to in-frame clones, with some not included. The D gene and trimming were derived from the DNA, and the V and J assignments and clone size from that table. This sample carries roughly 180,000 clones, 85% of them seen once, and the ten largest clones take more than 5.5%. Participant-given clinical history determined each cohort assignment.

The gene calls are TRBV3-1 (or the pseudogene TRBV3-2) and TRBJ1-1; D is unresolved. Material: PBMCs or T cells enriched from blood (not recorded which). The TCR comes from a man aged 35-49 years who had recovered from COVID-19. For the CDR3, the DNA is TGTGCCAGCAGCCAAGACGGGATGAACACTGAAGCTTTCTTT. This translates into CASSQDGMNTEAFF.